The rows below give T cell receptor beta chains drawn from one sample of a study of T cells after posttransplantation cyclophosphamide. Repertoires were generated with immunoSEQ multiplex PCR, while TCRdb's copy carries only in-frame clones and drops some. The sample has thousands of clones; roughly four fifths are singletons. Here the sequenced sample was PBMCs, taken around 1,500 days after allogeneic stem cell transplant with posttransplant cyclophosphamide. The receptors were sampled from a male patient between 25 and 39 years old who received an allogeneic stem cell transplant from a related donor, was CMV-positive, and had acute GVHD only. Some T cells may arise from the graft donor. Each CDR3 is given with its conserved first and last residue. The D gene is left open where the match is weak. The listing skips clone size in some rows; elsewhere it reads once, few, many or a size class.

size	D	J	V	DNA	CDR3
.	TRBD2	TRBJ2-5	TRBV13	TGTGCCAGCACCCCCATGGGGGGGGAGACCCAGTACTTC	CASTPMGGETQYF
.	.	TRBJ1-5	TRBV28	TGTGCCAGCAGTCCACTTCTTGGTAGCAATCAGCCCCAGCATTTT	CASSPLLGSNQPQHF
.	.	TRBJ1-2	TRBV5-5	TGTGCCAGCAGCTTGACAGGGTGGTGGGGCTACACCTTC	CASSLTGWWGYTF
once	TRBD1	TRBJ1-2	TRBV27	TGTGCCAGCAGTTTGGACGCAGGGGGATGGGATGGCTACACCTTC	CASSLDAGGWDGYTF
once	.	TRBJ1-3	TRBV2	TGTGCCAGCAGTGCCGGCGGCTCTGGAAACACCATATATTTT	CASSAGGSGNTIYF
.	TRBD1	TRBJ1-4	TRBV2	TGTGCCAGCAGTGTGATGGGACAGGGTTTTGAAAAACTGTTTTTT	CASSVMGQGFEKLFF
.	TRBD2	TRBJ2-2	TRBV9	TGTGCCAGCAGCGTCAGCGGGGGGTACACCGGGGAGCTGTTTTTT	CASSVSGGYTGELFF
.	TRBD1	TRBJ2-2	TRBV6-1	TGTGCCAGCAGGACAGGGACGAACACCGGGGAGCTGTTTTTT	CASRTGTNTGELFF
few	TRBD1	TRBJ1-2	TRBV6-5	TGTGCCAGCAGTGCGGGACAGGCCCGGGATGGCTACACCTTC	CASSAGQARDGYTF
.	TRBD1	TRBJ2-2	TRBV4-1	TGCGCCAGCAGCCGGGACAGGAGCACCGGGGAGCTGTTTTTT	CASSRDRSTGELFF
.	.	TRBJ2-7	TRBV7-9	TGTGCCAGCAGCTCGCTACGCTCGCAGGGGTCCGAGCAGTACTTC	CASSSLRSQGSEQYF
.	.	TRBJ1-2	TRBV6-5	TGTGCCAGCAGTTACGGACTAAGCTACACCTTC	CASSYGLSYTF
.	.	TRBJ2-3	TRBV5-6	TGTGCCAGCAGCTTACGGTCAGGGACTAGCACAGATACGCAGTATTTT	CASSLRSGTSTDTQYF
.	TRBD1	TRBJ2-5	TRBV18	TGTGCCAGCTCACCGGGACAGGGAAGGAGCCAAGAGACCCAGTACTTC	CASSPGQGRSQETQYF
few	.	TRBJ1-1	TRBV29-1	TGCAGCGAGTTGACGGCGGAGAACACTGAAGCTTTCTTT	CSELTAENTEAFF
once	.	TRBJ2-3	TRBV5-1	TGCGCCAGCAGCCCGACAGATAGCACAGATACGCAGTATTTT	CASSPTDSTDTQYF
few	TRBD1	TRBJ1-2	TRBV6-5	TGTGCCAGCAGTCGACAGGGGACCGGCTACACCTTC	CASSRQGTGYTF
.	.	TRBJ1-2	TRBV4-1	TGCGCCAGCAGCCAAGTAAGCAGGGTGAACTATGGCTACACCTTC	CASSQVSRVNYGYTF
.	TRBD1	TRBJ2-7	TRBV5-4	TGTGCCAGCAGCCCGCGGACAGGGTGGCTCGAGCAGTACTTC	CASSPRTGWLEQYF
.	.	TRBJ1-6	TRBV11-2	TGTGCCAGCAGCTTAGTGGCGTTCGCAGGGTACAATTCACCCCTCCACTTT	CASSLVAFAGYNSPLHF
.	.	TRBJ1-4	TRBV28	TGTGCCAGCAGTTCCCCCCCGGGGGGAGGTATAACTAATGAAAAACTGTTTTTT	CASSSPPGGGITNEKLFF
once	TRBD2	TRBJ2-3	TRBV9	TGTGCCAGCAGCGTAGAACGCCCGGGGGGTACGCAGTATTTT	CASSVERPGGTQYF
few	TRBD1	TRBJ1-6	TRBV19	TGTGCCAGTAGTATCACAGGGGGAACCTATAATTCACCCCTCCACTTT	CASSITGGTYNSPLHF
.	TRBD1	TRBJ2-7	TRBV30	TGTGCCTGTAAAAGGGACAGGGAATTGGAGCAGTACTTC	CACKRDRELEQYF
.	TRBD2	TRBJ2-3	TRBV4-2	TGTGCCAGCAGCCAAGCCCTGGGAGCGGGGGGGCCTAGGTCGCAGTATTTT	CASSQALGAGGPRSQYF
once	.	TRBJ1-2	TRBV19	TGTGCCACCTTAAGCTACAGCTATGGCTACACCTTC	CATLSYSYGYTF
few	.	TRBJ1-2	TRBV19	TGTGCCAGTAGTTTCATCCGCCCGGGACTGTATGGCTACACCTTC	CASSFIRPGLYGYTF
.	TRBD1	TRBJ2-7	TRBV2	TGTGCCAGCAGTTCCGGGACAGCGAGCCTCTACGAGCAGTACTTC	CASSSGTASLYEQYF
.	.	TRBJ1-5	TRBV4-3	TGCGCCAGCAGCCAAGACGGGGGGCTGGGCAATCAGCCCCAGCATTTT	CASSQDGGLGNQPQHF
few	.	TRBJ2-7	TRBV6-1	TGTGCCAGCACCGACGACAGGAAGGGCTACGAGCAGTACTTC	CASTDDRKGYEQYF
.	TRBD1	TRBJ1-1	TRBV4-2	TGTGCCAGCAGCCAAGACCACAGGGGCCTCGGGGGGGTGGTTTTCTTT	CASSQDHRGLGGVVFF
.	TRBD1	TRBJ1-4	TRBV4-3	TGCGCCAGCAGCCCCGGACAGGGGGCGTTCCGGGGGGAAAAACTGTTTTTT	CASSPGQGAFRGEKLFF
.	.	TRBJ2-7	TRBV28	TGTGCCAGCAGTTTAACGGGGTACGAGCAGTACTTC	CASSLTGYEQYF
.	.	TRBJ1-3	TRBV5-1	TGCGCCAGCTCTCTTCTGCAAGGGGGGGTACCTGGAAACACCATATATTTT	CASSLLQGGVPGNTIYF
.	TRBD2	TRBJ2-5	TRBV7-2	TGTGCCAGCAGCAGATCAGCGGGGGCCGAGGTGACCCAGTACTTC	CASSRSAGAEVTQYF
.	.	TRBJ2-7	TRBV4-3	TGCGCCAGCAGCCACTACGTGGGAGACTACGAGCAGTACTTC	CASSHYVGDYEQYF
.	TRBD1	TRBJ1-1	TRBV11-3	TGTGCCAGCAGCTCCCCGGGACAGCCTGAAGCTTTCTTT	CASSSPGQPEAFF
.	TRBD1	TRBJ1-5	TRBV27	TGTGCCATCCAGTTGACAGGGGGCTACAATTTAGGCAATCAGCCCCAGCATTTT	CAIQLTGGYNLGNQPQHF
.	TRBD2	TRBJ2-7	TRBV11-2	TGTGCCAGCAGCTTAGGTAGCGGGGGCTACGAGCAGTACTTC	CASSLGSGGYEQYF
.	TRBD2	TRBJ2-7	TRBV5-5	TGCGCCAGCAGCCAGTTGGACGGGACTACCGAGCAGTACTTC	CASSQLDGTTEQYF
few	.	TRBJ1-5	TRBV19	TGTGCCAGTAGTATCTCGTACTATCAGCCCCAGCATTTT	CASSISYYQPQHF
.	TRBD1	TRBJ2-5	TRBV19	TGTGCCAGTACCCCCACAGGGGTCCCAAACCAAGAGACCCAGTACTTC	CASTPTGVPNQETQYF
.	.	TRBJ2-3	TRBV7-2	TGTGCCAGCAGCTTGGAAGGCAGGGTTCACGATACGCAGTATTTT	CASSLEGRVHDTQYF
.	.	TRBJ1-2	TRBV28	TGTGCCAGCAGTTTATGGCTACAGGGTCAGTTGGGAGGCTACACCTTC	CASSLWLQGQLGGYTF
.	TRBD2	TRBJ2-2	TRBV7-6	TGTGCCAGCAGCTTAGAAGCTAGCGGTGCGAACACCGGGGAGCTGTTTTTT	CASSLEASGANTGELFF
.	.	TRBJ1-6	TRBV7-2	TGTGCCAGCAGCAAGCAGGGCGGAGGGATAGGACCCCTCCACTTT	CASSKQGGGIGPLHF
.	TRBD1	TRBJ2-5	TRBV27	TGTGCCAGCAGGCCCGGGACAGGGCTGGAAGGCCAAGAGACCCAGTACTTC	CASRPGTGLEGQETQYF